What follows are 2 T cell receptor beta chains derived from one specimen sequenced in a study of Ad26.COV2.S vaccination and SARS-CoV-2 variants. The sample's treatment: around 19 received Ad26.COV2.S at low or high dose, single or two shots; roughly five received placebo; per-sample allocation not given. The investigators took samples on day 63 after the first vaccine or placebo injection. Clones were sequenced by immunoSEQ multiplex PCR, and TCRdb holds only the in-frame ones, with some missing. The sample gives more than 300,000 clones, 88% of which show up once; approximately 5.9% is in the top ten. The sequences come from peripheral blood, collected in a trial of Ad26.COV2.S vaccine versus placebo. The receptor set was obtained from a person aged 18-60 years who received the Ad26.COV2.S COVID-19 vaccine or a placebo.

This clone has only one observation. The chain links TRBV10-2 to TRBJ1-2; D ambiguous. V was clipped by 7 bases and J by 8 bases, with 17 bases between them. The CDR3 loop spans 13 amino acids. Per germline, CDR1 WSHSY and CDR2 SAAADI. CDR3 region: CASTPGSPGGYTF. In DNA, the CDR3 is TGCGCCAGCACTCCGGGATCCCCGGGAGGCTACACCTTC.

This chain connects TRBV7-2 to TRBJ2-7, with TRBD1 identical over 8 bases. The CDR3 spans 14 residues. Germline loops: CDR1 SGHTA, CDR2 FQGNSA. V was pared by 3 bases and J by 2 bases, with 3 bases of the junction left unmatched. The CDR3 sequence: CASSFGGQAYEQYF. CDR3 coding DNA: TGTGCCAGCAGCTTTGGGGGACAGGCCTACGAGCAGTACTTC.